A single sample is the source of the 20 T cell receptor beta chains below, sequenced in a study of Ad26.COV2.S vaccination and SARS-CoV-2 variants. Sequencing was performed with immunoSEQ multiplex PCR; in TCRdb, only in-frame clones are kept and a portion is missing. The data show 180,000 or so clones, around nine tenths seen once. Source: peripheral blood, taken after recovery from COVID-19. All receptors derive from a human donor who had recovered from COVID-19.

V is TRBV6-5 and J is TRBJ2-3; D remains unclear. The CDR3 sequence is 12 residues long. Germline V gene lookup returns CDR1 MNHEY and CDR2 SVGAGI. V shed 8 bases and J shed 6 bases, with 12 bases lying between them. CDR3 amino acids: CASRSPVDTQYF. CDR3 DNA sequence: TGTGCCAGCCGGAGTCCCGTGGATACGCAGTATTTT.

The chain is built from TRBV28 and TRBJ2-4; 9 nucleotides align to TRBD1. From germline, CDR1 is MDHEN and CDR2 SYDVKM. The CDR3 spans 15 residues. Trimming took 5 bases from V and 4 from J; bases not matched to a gene: 6. The CDR3 DNA is TGTGCCAGCAGTCTAGGGGGGACAGGGAAAAACATTCAGTACTTC. Translation gives CASSLGGTGKNIQYF.

This clone was seen only once. The chain has TRBV19 and TRBJ2-1; D gene ambiguous. The germline V gene has CDR1 LNHDA and CDR2 SQIVND (reference sequence). V was pared by 3 bases and J by 4 bases, with 16 bases between. The CDR3 is made up of 16 amino acids. The CDR3 sequence: CASSMWGWAEYNEQFF. CDR3 in DNA: TGTGCCAGTAGTATGTGGGGTTGGGCGGAATACAATGAGCAGTTCTTC.

The genes are TRBV19 and TRBJ1-5; maybe TRBD1 (6 bases). In germline, CDR1 is LNHDA, CDR2 SQIVND (reference sequence). Trimming removed 7 bases at V and 0 bases at J, with 16 bases between. This CDR3 comprises 16 residues. Written as DNA, the CDR3 is TGTGCCAGTACGGGGGGCAGGGGCATTAGCAATCAGCCCCAGCATTTT. It specifies CASTGGRGISNQPQHF.

This sequence joins TRBV7-8 and TRBJ1-6; D not resolved. The germline gives CDR1 SGHVS, CDR2 FQNEAQ. This CDR3 contains 12 residues. V shed 1 base and J shed 7 bases, with 2 bases lying between them. The CDR3: CASSLVNSPLHF. The CDR3 DNA follows: TGTGCCAGCAGCTTAGTGAATTCACCCCTCCACTTT.

In this sample, this clone turned up a few times. J is TRBJ1-3 and V is TRBV7-2, with 10 bases fitting TRBD1. The germline V gene has CDR1 SGHTA and CDR2 FQGNSA. V gave up 2 bases and J gave up 2 bases; unmatched junction bases: 6. CDR3 length: 17 amino acids. The CDR3 nucleotides read TGTGCCAGCAGCTTAAACACCGGGACAGGGGCTGGAAACACCATATATTTT. Encoded protein: CASSLNTGTGAGNTIYF.

The chain couples TRBV6-5 to TRBJ1-2; no clear D. The CDR3 loop spans 13 amino acids. Per germline, CDR1 MNHEY and CDR2 SVGAGI. With 8 bases removed from V and 0 bases from J, the gap between germline ends came to 10 bases. The CDR3: CASLEAPNYGYTF. The CDR3 DNA is TGTGCCAGCTTAGAGGCCCCTAACTATGGCTACACCTTC.

V usage is TRBV10-3 and J usage is TRBJ2-2; D may be TRBD1 or TRBD2 (6 bases each). Trimming shortened V by 2 bases and J by 0 bases, and 16 bases separated the two germline ends. This CDR3 is built from 18 residues. The V gene's germline CDR1 is ENHRY and CDR2 SYGVKD. The CDR3 protein is CAISERGGGRSNTGELFF. Here the CDR3 DNA reads TGTGCCATCAGTGAGCGCGGAGGGGGGCGATCGAACACCGGGGAGCTGTTTTTT.

This chain links TRBV7-9 with TRBJ2-7; TRBD1 agrees at 9 bases. This CDR3 has 14 residues. The germline gives CDR1 SEHNR, CDR2 FQNEAQ (reference sequence). The V and J ends lost 2 bases and 4 bases, in that order; junction bases with no gene match: 3. DNA of the CDR3: TGTGCCAGCAGCTTAACAGGGGGCGGGTACGAGCAGTACTTC. It specifies CASSLTGGGYEQYF.

This clone was counted only a few times. CDR3 protein: CASSPGLAGGGEQFF. CDR3 coding DNA: TGCGCCAGCAGCCCCGGACTAGCGGGGGGAGGTGAGCAGTTCTTC. The V call is TRBV5-1, the J call TRBJ2-1, with 14 bases identical to TRBD2. Germline CDR1 SGHRS, CDR2 YFSETQ. The CDR3 is made up of 15 amino acids. Trimming at V came to 4 bases and at J to 9 bases, leaving 6 bases not matched to a gene.

V is TRBV11-2 and J is TRBJ2-7; TRBD2 matches at 10 bases. Germline CDR1 reads SGHAT; CDR2 reads FQNNGV. This CDR3 comprises 17 residues. V shed 1 base, J shed 9 bases, and the junction held 15 bases outside the gene matches. Here the CDR3 reads CASSLVLRLAGDPGQYF. The CDR3 DNA follows: TGTGCCAGCAGCTTAGTCTTGCGGCTAGCGGGAGATCCGGGGCAGTACTTC.

Note on this clone: The sample carries other DNA sequences with the same CDR3. The J gene is TRBJ2-5, the V gene TRBV9, with D unclear. This CDR3 is built from 12 residues. The germline gives CDR1 SGDLS, CDR2 YYNGEE. V was pared by 0 bases and J by 4 bases, with 4 bases between. Here the CDR3 DNA reads TGTGCCAGCAGCGTAGGAGGAGAGACCCAGTACTTC. Its translation: CASSVGGETQYF.

This clone was observed once. The chain is built from TRBV9 and TRBJ1-6; 10 bases agree with TRBD1. Trimming took 4 bases from V and 10 from J; bases not matched to a gene: 8. The germline CDR1 and CDR2 sequences are SGDLS and YYNGEE. The CDR3 contains 15 residues. This CDR3 reads CASSLRDRGLSPLHF. The CDR3 DNA is TGTGCCAGCAGCCTCCGGGACAGGGGATTATCACCCCTCCACTTT.

The chain recombines TRBV6-2 or TRBV6-3 with TRBJ2-1; 7 bases map to TRBD2. V shed 2 bases, J shed 0 bases, and the junction held 16 bases outside the gene matches. Germline V gives CDR1 MNHEY, CDR2 SVGEGT. CDR3 length equals 20 residues. The CDR3 nucleotides are TGTGCCAGCAGTTACGCGGCTAGCGGAGCCCCATCGAGCTCCTACAATGAGCAGTTCTTC. Amino acids: CASSYAASGAPSSSYNEQFF.

The DNA of the CDR3 is TGTGCCAGCAGTTATAGGACAGGGGGGTCCTACGAGCAGTACTTC. Protein: CASSYRTGGSYEQYF. The rearrangement uses TRBV6-2 or TRBV6-3 and TRBJ2-7; 10 bases align to TRBD1. Germline trimming cut 3 bases from V and 1 base from J; bases unmatched to any gene: 3. The CDR3 runs 15 residues. The V gene's germline CDR1 is MNHEY and CDR2 SVGEGT.

This clone was found once. The V gene is TRBV5-1, the J gene TRBJ1-1; the D gene is possibly TRBD1 (6 bases). Germline V lookup: CDR1 SGHRS, CDR2 YFSETQ. The V gene lost 4 bases and the J gene lost 1 base, with 11 bases spanning the gap. The CDR3 sequence is 14 residues long. CDR3 sequence: CASSDQGPNTEAFF. Here the CDR3 DNA reads TGCGCCAGCAGCGACCAGGGGCCGAACACTGAAGCTTTCTTT.

The J gene is TRBJ2-5, the V gene TRBV6-2 or TRBV6-3, with TRBD2 identical over 11 bases. J was trimmed by 1 base and V by 2 bases; bases with no gene match: 3. The CDR3 extends over 16 amino acids. CDR1 is MNHEY, CDR2 SVGEGT, per germline. The CDR3 nucleotides are TGTGCCAGCAGTTACCGGCTAGCGGGGGGCCAAGAGACCCAGTACTTC. As protein: CASSYRLAGGQETQYF.

This rearrangement joins TRBV10-3 to TRBJ2-1; D is unresolved. Trimming left V 4 bases short and J 0 bases short, with 10 bases between. This CDR3 is built from 15 residues. Germline assignment: CDR1 ENHRY and CDR2 SYGVKD. The CDR3 sequence is CAISGRGSSYNEQFF. CDR3 DNA sequence: TGTGCCATCAGTGGTCGCGGTTCCTCCTACAATGAGCAGTTCTTC.

The V and J genes are TRBV30 and TRBJ1-1; D gene uncertain. V gave up 1 base and J gave up 5 bases, with 11 bases separating them. CDR3 length equals 13 residues. The V gene's germline CDR1 is GTSNPN and CDR2 SVGIG (reference sequence). The CDR3 here is CAWSERGYTEAFF. CDR3 nucleotides: TGTGCCTGGAGTGAGCGGGGATATACTGAAGCTTTCTTT.

This chain links TRBV7-9 with TRBJ1-5, with a tentative D call TRBD1 (5 bases). This CDR3 is 13 amino acids long. CDR1 and CDR2 (germline): SEHNR, FQNEAQ (reference sequence). The V end was cut by 1 base, the J end by 8 bases, with 9 bases between. CDR3 region: CASSLVGAEPQHF. CDR3 sequence (DNA): TGTGCCAGCAGCTTAGTCGGGGCCGAGCCCCAGCATTTT.